This TCR beta chain comes out of a study of T cell changes during pregnancy in multiple sclerosis. Looked up from germline, CDR1 is GTSNPN and CDR2 is SVGIG (reference sequence). V lost 2 bases and J lost 8, with 15 bases in between. The CDR3 length is 14 residues. The method was immunoSEQ multiplex PCR; TCRdb's version includes in-frame clones alone and lacks a portion of them. The sample contains 57,000 or so clones, around 90% of which appear only once. Sequencing was performed on peripheral blood, taken in the third trimester of pregnancy. The sequence derives from a female donor in good health, enrolled as a control in a pregnancy study. V gene TRBV30 combines with J gene TRBJ1-4, with D possibly matching TRBD1 (6 bases). Here the CDR3 reads CAWSPWTEGEKLFF. CDR3 nucleotides: TGTGCCTGGAGTCCCTGGACAGAGGGGGAAAAACTGTTTTTT.